The clone carrying this T cell receptor beta chain was seen ten or more times. The antigen remains undetermined. In the library, individual cDNA molecules carried attached unique molecular identifiers. TCRdb fed the 5' RACE reads into MiXCR, producing one record per CDR3 protein. Here the sample spans roughly 35,000 distinct CDR3 sequences, 9% being singletons. The data are from a study of early T cells in non-severe SARS-CoV-2 infection. Study-wide context: With bulk RNA from unsorted whole blood as input, sequencing yielded unpaired chains. Study-level points and caveats: Database matching using VDJdb favored anti-spike CD8 responses, with private and CD4 specificities left missing.

The germline V gene encodes CDR1 MGHDK and CDR2 SYGVNS. The CDR3 runs 14 residues. Trimming removed 5 bases from V and 5 bases from J; junction bases left unmatched: 6. The rearrangement uses TRBV25-1 and TRBJ1-2, with TRBD1 matching over 9 bases. The clonotype comes from an adult who was a healthcare worker with PCR-confirmed SARS-CoV-2 infection or an uninfected control (not recorded which). Sequencing was done on a sample of whole blood. The CDR3 sequence: CASSTGGARYGYTF. CDR3 nucleotides: TGTGCCAGCAGTACAGGGGGCGCACGATATGGCTACACCTTC.